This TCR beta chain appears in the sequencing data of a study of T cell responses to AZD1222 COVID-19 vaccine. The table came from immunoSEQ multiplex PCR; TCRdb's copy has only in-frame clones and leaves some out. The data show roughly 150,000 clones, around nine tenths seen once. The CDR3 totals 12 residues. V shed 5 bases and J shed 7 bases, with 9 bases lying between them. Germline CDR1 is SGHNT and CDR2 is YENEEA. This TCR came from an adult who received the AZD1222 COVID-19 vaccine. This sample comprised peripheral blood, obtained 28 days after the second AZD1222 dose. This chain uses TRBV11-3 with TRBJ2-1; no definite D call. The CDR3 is CASSRQGNEQFF. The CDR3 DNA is TGTGCCAGCAGCCGACAAGGGAATGAGCAGTTCTTC. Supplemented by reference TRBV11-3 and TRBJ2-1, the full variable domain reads EAGVVQSPRYKIIEKKQPVAFWCNPISGHNTLYWYLQNLGQGPELLIRYENEEAVDDSQLPKDRFSAERLKGVDSTLKIQPAELGDSAVYLCASSRQGNEQFFGPGTRLTVL.